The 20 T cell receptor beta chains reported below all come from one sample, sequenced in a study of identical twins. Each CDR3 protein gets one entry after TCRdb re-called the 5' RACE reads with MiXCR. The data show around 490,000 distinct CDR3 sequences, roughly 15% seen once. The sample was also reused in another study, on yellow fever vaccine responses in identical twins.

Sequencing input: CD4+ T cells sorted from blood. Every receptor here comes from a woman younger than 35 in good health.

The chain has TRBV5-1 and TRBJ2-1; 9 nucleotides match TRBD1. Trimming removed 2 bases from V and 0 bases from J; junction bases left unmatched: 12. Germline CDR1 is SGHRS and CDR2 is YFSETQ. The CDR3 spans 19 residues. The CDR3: CASSFNGQGTLSSYNEQFF. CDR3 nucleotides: TGCGCCAGCAGCTTTAATGGACAGGGGACCTTGAGCTCCTACAATGAGCAGTTCTTC.

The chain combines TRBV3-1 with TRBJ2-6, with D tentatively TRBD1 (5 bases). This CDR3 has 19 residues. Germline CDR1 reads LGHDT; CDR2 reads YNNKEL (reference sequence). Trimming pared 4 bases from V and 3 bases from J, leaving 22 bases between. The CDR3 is CASSRILLQGTGGANVLTF. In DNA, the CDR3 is TGTGCCAGCAGCCGCATCCTACTCCAGGGAACTGGTGGGGCCAACGTCCTGACTTTC.

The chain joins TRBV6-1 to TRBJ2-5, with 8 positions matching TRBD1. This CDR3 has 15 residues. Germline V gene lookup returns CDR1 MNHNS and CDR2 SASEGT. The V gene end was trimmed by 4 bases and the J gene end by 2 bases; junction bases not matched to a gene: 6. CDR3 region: CASSGKRTGQETQYF. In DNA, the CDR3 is TGTGCCAGCAGTGGAAAGCGGACAGGGCAAGAGACCCAGTACTTC.

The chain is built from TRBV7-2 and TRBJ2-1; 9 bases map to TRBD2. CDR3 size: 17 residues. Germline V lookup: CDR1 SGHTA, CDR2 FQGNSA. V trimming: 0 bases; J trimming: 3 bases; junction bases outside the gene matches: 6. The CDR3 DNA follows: TGTGCCAGCAGCTTAGCCCCTGCTAGCGGGGACTACAATGAGCAGTTCTTC. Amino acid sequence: CASSLAPASGDYNEQFF.

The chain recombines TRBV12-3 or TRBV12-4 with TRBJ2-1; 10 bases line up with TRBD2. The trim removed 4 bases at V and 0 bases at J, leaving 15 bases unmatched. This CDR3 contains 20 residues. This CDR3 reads CASSSALASGSLSSYNEQFF. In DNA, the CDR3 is TGTGCCAGCAGTTCGGCCCTGGCTAGCGGGAGCCTTAGCTCCTACAATGAGCAGTTCTTC.

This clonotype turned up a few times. CDR3 loop: CSVGPGQGNEQYF. CDR3 in DNA: TGCAGCGTTGGGCCTGGACAGGGAAACGAGCAGTACTTC. The V gene is TRBV29-1, the J gene TRBJ2-7; 8 bases are shared with TRBD1. This CDR3 has 13 residues. With V trimmed by 4 bases and J by 5 bases, 7 bases remained unmatched. The germline V gene encodes CDR1 SQVTM and CDR2 ANQGSEA.

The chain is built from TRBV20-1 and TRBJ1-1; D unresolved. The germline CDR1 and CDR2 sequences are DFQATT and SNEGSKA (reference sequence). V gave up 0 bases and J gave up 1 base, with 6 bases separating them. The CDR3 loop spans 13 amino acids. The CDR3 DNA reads TGCAGTGCTAGAGATCTGACGAACACTGAAGCTTTCTTT. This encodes CSARDLTNTEAFF.

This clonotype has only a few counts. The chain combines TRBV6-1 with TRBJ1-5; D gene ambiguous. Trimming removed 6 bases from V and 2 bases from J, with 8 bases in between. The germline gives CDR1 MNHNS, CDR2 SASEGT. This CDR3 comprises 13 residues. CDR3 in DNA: TGTGCCAGCAGAGAGAGGGGCAATCAGCCCCAGCATTTT. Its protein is CASRERGNQPQHF.

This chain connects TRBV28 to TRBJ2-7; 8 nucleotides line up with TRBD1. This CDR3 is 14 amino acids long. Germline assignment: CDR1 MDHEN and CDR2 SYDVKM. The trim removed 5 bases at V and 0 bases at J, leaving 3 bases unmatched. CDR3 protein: CASSTGGPSYEQYF. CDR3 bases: TGTGCCAGCAGTACAGGGGGACCCTCCTACGAGCAGTACTTC. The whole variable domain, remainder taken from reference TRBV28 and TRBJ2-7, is DVKVTQSSRYLVKRTGEKVFLECVQDMDHENMFWYRQDPGLGLRLIYFSYDVKMKEKGDIPEGYSVSREKKERFSLILESASTNQTSMYLCASSTGGPSYEQYFGPGTRLTVT.

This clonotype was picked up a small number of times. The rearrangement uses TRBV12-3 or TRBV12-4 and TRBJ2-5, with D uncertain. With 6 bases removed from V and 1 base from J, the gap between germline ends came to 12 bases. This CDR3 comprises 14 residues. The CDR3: CASSEDPVQETQYF. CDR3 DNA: TGTGCCAGCAGCGAGGACCCTGTCCAAGAGACCCAGTACTTC.

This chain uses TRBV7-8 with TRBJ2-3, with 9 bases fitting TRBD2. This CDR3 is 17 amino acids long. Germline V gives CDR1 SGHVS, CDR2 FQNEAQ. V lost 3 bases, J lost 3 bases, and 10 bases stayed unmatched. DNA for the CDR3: TGTGCCAGCAGCTTCACTACTAGCGGGCGAGGGACAGATACGCAGTATTTT. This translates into CASSFTTSGRGTDTQYF.

CDR3 bases: TGTGCCATCAGTGAGCCCGGACAGGGTTCGGACTACGAGCAGTACTTC. It specifies CAISEPGQGSDYEQYF. V and J are TRBV10-3 and TRBJ2-7; 8 bases are a match to TRBD1. The CDR3 is 16 amino acids. V shed 2 bases, J shed 3 bases, and the junction held 9 bases outside the gene matches. Germline assignment: CDR1 ENHRY and CDR2 SYGVKD.

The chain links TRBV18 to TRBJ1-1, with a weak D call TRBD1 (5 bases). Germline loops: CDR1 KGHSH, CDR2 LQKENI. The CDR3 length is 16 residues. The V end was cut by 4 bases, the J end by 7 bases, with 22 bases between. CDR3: CASSQEADRGAFEAFF. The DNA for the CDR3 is TGTGCCAGCTCACAGGAGGCAGATCGTGGGGCGTTTGAAGCTTTCTTT. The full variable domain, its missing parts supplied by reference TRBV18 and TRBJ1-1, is NAGVMQNPRHLVRRRGQEARLRCSPMKGHSHVYWYRQLPEEGLKFMVYLQKENIIDESGMPKERFSAEFPKEGPSILRIQQVVRGDSAAYFCASSQEADRGAFEAFFGQGTRLTVV.

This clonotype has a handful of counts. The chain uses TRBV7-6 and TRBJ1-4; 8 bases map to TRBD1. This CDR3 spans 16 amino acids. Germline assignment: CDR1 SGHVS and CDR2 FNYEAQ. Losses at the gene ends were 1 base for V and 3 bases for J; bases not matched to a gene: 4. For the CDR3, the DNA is TGTGCCAGCAGCTTAGGCCTGACAGGGGCTAATGAAAAACTGTTTTTT. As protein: CASSLGLTGANEKLFF. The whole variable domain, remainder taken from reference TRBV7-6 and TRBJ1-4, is GAGVSQSPRYKVTKRGQDVALRCDPISGHVSLYWYRQALGQGPEFLTYFNYEAQQDKSGLPNDRFSAERPEGSISTLTIQRTEQRDSAMYRCASSLGLTGANEKLFFGSGTQLSVL.

The CDR3 DNA sequence: TGCAGTGCTACCTTGACAGGGAGCTATACGCAGTATTTT. This codes for CSATLTGSYTQYF. The chain couples TRBV20-1 to TRBJ2-3; 7 bases match TRBD1. With V trimmed by 4 bases and J by 7 bases, 8 bases remained unmatched. There are 13 residues in the CDR3. CDR1 is DFQATT and CDR2 is SNEGSKA in the germline V gene (reference sequence).

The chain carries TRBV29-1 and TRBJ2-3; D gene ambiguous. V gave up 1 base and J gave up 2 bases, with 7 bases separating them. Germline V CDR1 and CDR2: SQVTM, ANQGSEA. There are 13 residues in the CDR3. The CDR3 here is CSVEGRFTDTQYF. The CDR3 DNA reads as TGCAGCGTTGAAGGCAGATTCACAGATACGCAGTATTTT.

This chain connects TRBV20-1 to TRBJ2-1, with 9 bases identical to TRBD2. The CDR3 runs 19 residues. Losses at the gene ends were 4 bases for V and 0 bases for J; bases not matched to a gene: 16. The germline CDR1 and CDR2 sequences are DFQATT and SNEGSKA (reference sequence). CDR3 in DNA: TGCAGTGCTATTACCTTTAGCGGGGGCGGCCTAAGCTCCTACAATGAGCAGTTCTTC. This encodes CSAITFSGGGLSSYNEQFF.

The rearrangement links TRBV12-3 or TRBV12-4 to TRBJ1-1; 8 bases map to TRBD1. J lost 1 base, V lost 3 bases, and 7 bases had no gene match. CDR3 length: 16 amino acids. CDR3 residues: CASSLIRGLTNTEAFF. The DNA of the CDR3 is TGTGCCAGCAGTTTGATCAGGGGGCTTACGAACACTGAAGCTTTCTTT.

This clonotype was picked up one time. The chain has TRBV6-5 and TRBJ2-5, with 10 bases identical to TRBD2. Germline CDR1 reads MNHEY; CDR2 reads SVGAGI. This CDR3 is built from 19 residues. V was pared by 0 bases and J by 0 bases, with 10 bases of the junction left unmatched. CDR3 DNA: TGTGCCAGCAGTTACTCGAGCGTAGCGGGGGGACCTTACCAAGAGACCCAGTACTTC. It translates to CASSYSSVAGGPYQETQYF.

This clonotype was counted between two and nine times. The CDR3 loop is CASSPSRGGEQYV. The DNA for the CDR3 is TGTGCCAGCAGCCCAAGCCGCGGGGGCGAGCAGTACGTC. The J gene is TRBJ2-7, the V gene TRBV28; 7 bases agree with TRBD2. The CDR3 runs 13 residues. V lost 6 bases, J lost 6 bases, and 8 bases stayed unmatched. Germline CDR1 is MDHEN and CDR2 is SYDVKM.